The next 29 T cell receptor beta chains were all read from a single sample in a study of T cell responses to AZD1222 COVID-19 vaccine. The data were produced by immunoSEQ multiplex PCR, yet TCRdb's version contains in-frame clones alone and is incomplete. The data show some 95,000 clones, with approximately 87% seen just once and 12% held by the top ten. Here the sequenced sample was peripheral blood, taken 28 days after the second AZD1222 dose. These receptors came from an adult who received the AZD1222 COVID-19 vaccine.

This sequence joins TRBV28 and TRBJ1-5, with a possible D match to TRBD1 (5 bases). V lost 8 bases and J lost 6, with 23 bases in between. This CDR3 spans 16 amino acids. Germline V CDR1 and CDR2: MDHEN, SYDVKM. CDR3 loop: CASHSGWGVVSQPQHF. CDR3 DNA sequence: TGTGCCAGCCACTCGGGGTGGGGGGTCGTTAGTCAGCCCCAGCATTTT.

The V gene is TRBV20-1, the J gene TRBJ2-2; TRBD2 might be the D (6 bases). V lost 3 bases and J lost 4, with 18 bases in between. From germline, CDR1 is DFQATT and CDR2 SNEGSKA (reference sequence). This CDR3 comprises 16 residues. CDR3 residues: CSASSGPGLSTGELFF. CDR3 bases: TGCAGTGCTAGTTCCGGACCGGGACTGAGCACCGGGGAGCTGTTTTTT.

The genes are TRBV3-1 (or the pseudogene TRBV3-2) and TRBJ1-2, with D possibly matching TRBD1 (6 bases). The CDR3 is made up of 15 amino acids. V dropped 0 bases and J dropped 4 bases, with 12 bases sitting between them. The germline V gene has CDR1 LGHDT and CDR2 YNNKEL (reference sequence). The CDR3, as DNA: TGTGCCAGCAGCCAAGATAGCACAGGGAGCTATGGCTACACCTTC. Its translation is CASSQDSTGSYGYTF.

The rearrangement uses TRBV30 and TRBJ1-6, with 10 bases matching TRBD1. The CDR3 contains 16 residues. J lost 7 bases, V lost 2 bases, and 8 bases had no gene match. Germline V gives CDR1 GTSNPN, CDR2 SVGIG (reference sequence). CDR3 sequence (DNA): TGTGCCTGGAGTCCGACAGGGGGCGCGGTAAATTCACCCCTCCACTTT. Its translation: CAWSPTGGAVNSPLHF.

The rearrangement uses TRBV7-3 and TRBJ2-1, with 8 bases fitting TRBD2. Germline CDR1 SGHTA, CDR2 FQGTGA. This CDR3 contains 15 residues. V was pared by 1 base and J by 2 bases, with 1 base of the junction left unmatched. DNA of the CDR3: TGTGCCAGCAGCTTAATAGCGGGAACCTACAATGAGCAGTTCTTC. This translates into CASSLIAGTYNEQFF.

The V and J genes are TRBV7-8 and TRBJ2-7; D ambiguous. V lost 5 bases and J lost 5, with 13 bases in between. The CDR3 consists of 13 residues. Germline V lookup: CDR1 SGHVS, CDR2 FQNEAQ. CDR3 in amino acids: CASSPPTADEQYF. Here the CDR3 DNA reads TGTGCCAGCAGCCCCCCTACGGCGGACGAGCAGTACTTC. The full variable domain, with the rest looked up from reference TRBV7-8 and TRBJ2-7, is GAGVSQSPRYKVAKRGQDVALRCDPISGHVSLFWYQQALGQGPEFLTYFQNEAQLDKSGLPSDRFFAERPEGSVSTLKIQRTQQEDSAVYLCASSPPTADEQYFGPGTRLTVT.

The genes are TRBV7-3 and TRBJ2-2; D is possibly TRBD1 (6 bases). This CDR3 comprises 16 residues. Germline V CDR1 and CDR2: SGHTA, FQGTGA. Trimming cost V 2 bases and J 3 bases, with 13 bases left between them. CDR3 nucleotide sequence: TGTGCCAGCAGCTTACCCGTGGCAGGGGACACCGGGGAGCTGTTTTTT. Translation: CASSLPVAGDTGELFF.

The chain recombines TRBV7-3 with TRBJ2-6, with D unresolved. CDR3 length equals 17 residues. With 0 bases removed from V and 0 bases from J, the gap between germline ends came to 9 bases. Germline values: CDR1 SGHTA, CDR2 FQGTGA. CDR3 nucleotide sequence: TGTGCCAGCAGCTTAACCGGGTCCAGCTCTGGGGCCAACGTCCTGACTTTC. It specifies CASSLTGSSSGANVLTF.

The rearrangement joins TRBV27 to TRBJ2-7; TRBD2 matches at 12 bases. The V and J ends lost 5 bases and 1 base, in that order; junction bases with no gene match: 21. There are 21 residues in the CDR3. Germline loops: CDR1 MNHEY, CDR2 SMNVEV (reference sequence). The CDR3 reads CASSLAPQTSGSFRRSYEQYF. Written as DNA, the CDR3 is TGTGCCAGCAGTCTTGCCCCCCAGACTAGCGGGAGTTTCAGGAGGTCCTACGAGCAGTACTTC.

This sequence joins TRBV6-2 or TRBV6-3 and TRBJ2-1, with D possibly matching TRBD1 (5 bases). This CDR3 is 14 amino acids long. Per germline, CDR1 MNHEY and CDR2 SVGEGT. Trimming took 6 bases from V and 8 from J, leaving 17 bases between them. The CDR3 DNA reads TGTGCCAGCAGCCCAATCGCAGGGATGCATGAGCAGTTCTTC. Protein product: CASSPIAGMHEQFF.

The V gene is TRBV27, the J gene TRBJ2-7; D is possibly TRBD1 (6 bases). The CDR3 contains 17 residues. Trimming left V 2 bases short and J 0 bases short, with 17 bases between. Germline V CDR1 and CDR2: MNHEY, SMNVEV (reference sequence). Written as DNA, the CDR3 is TGTGCCAGCAGTTTAGGTGTACCGGGACAAGACTCCTACGAGCAGTACTTC. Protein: CASSLGVPGQDSYEQYF.

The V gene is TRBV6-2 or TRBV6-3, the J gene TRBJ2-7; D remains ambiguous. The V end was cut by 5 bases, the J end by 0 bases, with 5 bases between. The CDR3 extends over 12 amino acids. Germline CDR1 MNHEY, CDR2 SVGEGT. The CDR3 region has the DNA TGTGCCAGCAGTGGTAGCTCCTACGAGCAGTACTTC. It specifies CASSGSSYEQYF.

DNA of the CDR3: TGTGCCAGCAGAGAATTGGACAGGCCCCCCTACGAGCAGTACTTC. This codes for CASRELDRPPYEQYF. The chain couples TRBV6-6 to TRBJ2-7; 7 nucleotides line up with TRBD1. Germline V CDR1 and CDR2: MNHNY, SVGAGI (reference sequence). This CDR3 has 15 residues. V shed 6 bases, J shed 2 bases, and the junction held 10 bases outside the gene matches.

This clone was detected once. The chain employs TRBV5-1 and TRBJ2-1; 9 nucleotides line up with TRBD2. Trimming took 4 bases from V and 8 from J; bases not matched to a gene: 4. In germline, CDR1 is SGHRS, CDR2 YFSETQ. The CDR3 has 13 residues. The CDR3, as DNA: TGCGCCAGCAGCCCGGGACTAGCCGATGAGCAGTTCTTC. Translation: CASSPGLADEQFF.

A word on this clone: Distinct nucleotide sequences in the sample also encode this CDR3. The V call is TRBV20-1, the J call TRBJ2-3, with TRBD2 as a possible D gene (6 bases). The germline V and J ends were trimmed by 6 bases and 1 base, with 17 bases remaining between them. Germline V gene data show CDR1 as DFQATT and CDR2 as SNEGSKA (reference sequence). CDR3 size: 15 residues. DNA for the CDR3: TGCAGTGCGAGTAGGGTTCTAGCGCGCACAGATACGCAGTATTTT. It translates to CSASRVLARTDTQYF.

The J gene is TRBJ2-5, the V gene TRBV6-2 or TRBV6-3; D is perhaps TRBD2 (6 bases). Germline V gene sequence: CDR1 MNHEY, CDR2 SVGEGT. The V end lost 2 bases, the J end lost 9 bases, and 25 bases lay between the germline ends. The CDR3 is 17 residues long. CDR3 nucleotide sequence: TGTGCCAGCAGTTACCAGGTTTTGAAGCGGGCGGGAAGGCCCCAGTACTTC. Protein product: CASSYQVLKRAGRPQYF.

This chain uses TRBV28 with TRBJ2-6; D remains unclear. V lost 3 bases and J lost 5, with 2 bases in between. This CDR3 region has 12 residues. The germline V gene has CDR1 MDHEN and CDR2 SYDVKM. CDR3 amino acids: CASSFRANVLTF. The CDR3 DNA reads TGTGCCAGCAGTTTCAGGGCCAACGTCCTGACTTTC.

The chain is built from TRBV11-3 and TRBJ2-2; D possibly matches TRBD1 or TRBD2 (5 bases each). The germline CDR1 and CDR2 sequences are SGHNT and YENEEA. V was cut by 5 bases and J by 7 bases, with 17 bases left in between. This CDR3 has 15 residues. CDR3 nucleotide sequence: TGTGCCAGCAGCGATCTTCCAGGGACGATCGGGGAGCTGTTTTTT. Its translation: CASSDLPGTIGELFF.

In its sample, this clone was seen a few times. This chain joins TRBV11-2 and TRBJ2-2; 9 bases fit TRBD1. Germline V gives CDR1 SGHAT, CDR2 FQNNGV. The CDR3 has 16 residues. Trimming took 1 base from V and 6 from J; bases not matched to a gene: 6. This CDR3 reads CASSLGLQGAAGELFF. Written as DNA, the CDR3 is TGTGCCAGCAGCTTAGGGCTACAGGGGGCGGCCGGGGAGCTGTTTTTT.

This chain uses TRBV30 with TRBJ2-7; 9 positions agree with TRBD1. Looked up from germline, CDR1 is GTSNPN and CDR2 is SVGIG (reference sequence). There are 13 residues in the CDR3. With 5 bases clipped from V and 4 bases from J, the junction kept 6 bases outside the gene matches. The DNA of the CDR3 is TGTGCCTGGGGGGGGGACAGGGCTTACGAGCAGTACTTC. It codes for CAWGGDRAYEQYF.

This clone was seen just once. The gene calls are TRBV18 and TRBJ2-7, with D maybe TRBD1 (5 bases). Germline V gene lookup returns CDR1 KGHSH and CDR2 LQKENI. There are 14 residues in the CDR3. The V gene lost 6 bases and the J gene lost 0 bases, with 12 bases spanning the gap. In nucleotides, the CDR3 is TGTGCCAGCTCGTCCGACAGACTCTCCTACGAGCAGTACTTC. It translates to CASSSDRLSYEQYF.

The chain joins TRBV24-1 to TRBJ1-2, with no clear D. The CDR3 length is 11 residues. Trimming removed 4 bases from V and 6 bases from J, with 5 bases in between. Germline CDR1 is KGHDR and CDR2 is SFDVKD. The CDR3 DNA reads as TGTGCCACCAGTGAGAGGGATGGCTACACCTTC. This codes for CATSERDGYTF.

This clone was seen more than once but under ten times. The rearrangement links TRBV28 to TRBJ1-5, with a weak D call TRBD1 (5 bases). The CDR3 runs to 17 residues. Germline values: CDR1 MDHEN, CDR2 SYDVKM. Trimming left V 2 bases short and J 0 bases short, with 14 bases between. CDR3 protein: CASSLQGGGYSNQPQHF. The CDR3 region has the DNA TGTGCCAGCAGTTTACAGGGTGGGGGTTATAGCAATCAGCCCCAGCATTTT.

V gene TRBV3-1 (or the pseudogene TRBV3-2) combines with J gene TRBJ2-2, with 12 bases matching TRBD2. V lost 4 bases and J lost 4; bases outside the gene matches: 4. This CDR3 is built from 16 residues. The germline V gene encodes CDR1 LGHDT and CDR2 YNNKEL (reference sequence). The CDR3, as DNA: TGTGCCAGCAGCCCCCCTAGCGGGGGGGTCACCGGGGAGCTGTTTTTT. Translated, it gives CASSPPSGGVTGELFF.

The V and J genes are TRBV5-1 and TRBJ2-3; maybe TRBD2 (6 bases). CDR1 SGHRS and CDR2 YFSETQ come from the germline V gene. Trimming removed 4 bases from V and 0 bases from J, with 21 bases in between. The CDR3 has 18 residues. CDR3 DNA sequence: TGCGCCAGCAGCCCGGGAGCCTTGCGGGATCCGAGCACAGATACGCAGTATTTT. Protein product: CASSPGALRDPSTDTQYF.

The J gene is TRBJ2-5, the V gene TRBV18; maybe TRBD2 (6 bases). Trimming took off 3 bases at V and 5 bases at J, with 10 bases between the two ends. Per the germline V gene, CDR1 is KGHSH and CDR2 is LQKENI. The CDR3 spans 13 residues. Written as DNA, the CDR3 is TGTGCCAGCTCACCGGGGGGTGTTGAGACCCAGTACTTC. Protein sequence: CASSPGGVETQYF.

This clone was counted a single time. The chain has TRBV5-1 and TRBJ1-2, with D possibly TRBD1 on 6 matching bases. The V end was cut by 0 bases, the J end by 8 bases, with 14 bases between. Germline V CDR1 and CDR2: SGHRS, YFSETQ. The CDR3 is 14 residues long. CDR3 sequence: CASSLGAQGRGYTF. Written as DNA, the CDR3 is TGCGCCAGCAGCTTGGGGGCCCAGGGGCGCGGCTACACCTTC. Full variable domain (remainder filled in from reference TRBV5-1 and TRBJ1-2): KAGVTQTPRYLIKTRGQQVTLSCSPISGHRSVSWYQQTPGQGLQFLFEYFSETQRNKGNFPGRFSGRQFSNSRSEMNVSTLELGDSALYLCASSLGAQGRGYTFGSGTRLTVV.

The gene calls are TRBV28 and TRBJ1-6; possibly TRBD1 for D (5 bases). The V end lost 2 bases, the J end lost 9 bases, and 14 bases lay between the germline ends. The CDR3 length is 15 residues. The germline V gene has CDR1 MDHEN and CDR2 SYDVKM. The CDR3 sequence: CASSLRGGLGSPLHF. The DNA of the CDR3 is TGTGCCAGCAGTTTACGGGGCGGGTTGGGTTCACCCCTCCACTTT.

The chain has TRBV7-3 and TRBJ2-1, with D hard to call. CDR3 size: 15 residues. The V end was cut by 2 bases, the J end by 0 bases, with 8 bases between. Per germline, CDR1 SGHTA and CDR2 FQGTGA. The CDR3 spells CASSLGYTSYNEQFF. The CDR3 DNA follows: TGTGCCAGCAGCTTAGGGTATACCTCCTACAATGAGCAGTTCTTC.